This is a list of T cell receptor beta chains from one sample in a study of blood T cell dynamics during melanoma immunotherapy. TCRdb keeps only in-frame clones here, not all; method: immunoSEQ multiplex PCR. The sample yields around 16,000 clones, roughly 90% seen once. Sequencing was performed on blood, taken from a patient treated with checkpoint blockade. The origin of the receptors is a human donor with melanoma. CDR3s include the opening cysteine and the closing phenylalanine or tryptophan. A D gene is named only where the DNA matches it firmly. A clone size is listed for some rows: how often the clone was seen (once, few, many), or a class if it is expanded.

J | size | V | D | CDR3 | DNA
TRBJ2-2 | few | TRBV5-6 | - | CASSLVRLGELFF | TGTGCCAGCAGCTTGGTTCGGCTCGGGGAGCTGTTTTTT
TRBJ1-5 | - | TRBV28 | TRBD1 | CASRGPDRVTEPQHF | TGTGCCAGCAGAGGCCCGGACAGGGTGACGGAGCCCCAGCATTTT
TRBJ1-3 | - | TRBV9 | - | CASSQRTSSSGNTIYF | TGTGCCAGCAGCCAACGGACCTCAAGCTCTGGAAACACCATATATTTT
TRBJ2-7 | - | TRBV19 | - | CASSKAGTTYEQYF | TGTGCCAGTAGTAAAGCGGGCACGACCTACGAGCAGTACTTC
TRBJ2-3 | - | TRBV2 | - | CASSAEDTQYF | TGTGCCAGCAGTGCAGAGGATACGCAGTATTTT
TRBJ1-1 | - | TRBV5-1 | - | CASSLNRDAREAFF | TGCGCCAGCAGCTTGAACCGGGACGCCCGGGAAGCTTTCTTT
TRBJ2-6 | - | TRBV7-9 | TRBD1 | CASSRDRFNSGANVLTF | TGTGCCAGCAGTCGGGACAGATTTAACTCTGGGGCCAACGTCCTGACTTTC
TRBJ1-3 | - | TRBV4-3 | - | CASSQEVGASSSGNTIYF | TGCGCCAGCAGCCAAGAAGTAGGGGCCTCCAGCTCTGGAAACACCATATATTTT
TRBJ2-7 | - | TRBV5-1 | TRBD2 | CASSPTGTSGNEQYF | TGCGCCAGCAGCCCGACCGGGACTAGCGGGAACGAGCAGTACTTC
TRBJ1-3 | few | TRBV4-1 | - | CASSQEAWGSGNTIYF | TGCGCCAGCAGCCAAGAAGCTTGGGGCTCTGGAAACACCATATATTTT
TRBJ1-2 | - | TRBV14 | - | CASSQDIFYGYTF | TGTGCCAGCAGCCAAGACATTTTCTATGGCTACACCTTC
TRBJ2-1 | - | TRBV4-1 | TRBD2 | CASSQDRSRLAGGPRNYNEQFF | TGCGCCAGCAGCCAAGATCGGAGCCGACTAGCGGGGGGGCCGAGGAACTACAATGAGCAGTTCTTC
TRBJ1-2 | - | TRBV6-1 | TRBD1 | CASSAGQGALLYGYTF | TGTGCCAGCAGTGCGGGACAGGGGGCCCTCCTCTATGGCTACACCTTC
TRBJ1-2 | - | TRBV19 | TRBD1 | CASSIDLGTAANYGYTF | TGTGCCAGTAGTATAGACCTCGGGACAGCTGCCAACTATGGCTACACCTTC
TRBJ2-2 | - | TRBV7-2 | TRBD2 | CASSLGNSGRRVRGELFF | TGTGCCAGCAGCTTAGGAAATAGCGGGAGGCGGGTCAGGGGGGAGCTGTTTTTT
TRBJ2-2 | - | TRBV18 | TRBD1 | CASSPPKDRIGLFF | TGTGCCAGCTCACCACCGAAGGACAGGATCGGGCTGTTTTTT
TRBJ1-3 | once | TRBV9 | - | CASSALTGSSGNTIYF | TGTGCCAGCAGCGCCCTGACGGGTTCTTCTGGAAACACCATATATTTT
TRBJ2-5 | - | TRBV5-1 | - | CASSFGQGGQETQYF | TGCGCCAGCAGCTTCGGCCAGGGGGGGCAAGAGACCCAGTACTTC
TRBJ2-1 | - | TRBV4-1 | TRBD2 | CASSPGAGTSGRNEQFF | TGCGCCAGCAGCCCGGGCGCCGGGACTAGCGGGAGAAATGAGCAGTTCTTC
TRBJ2-6 | once | TRBV18 | TRBD1 | CASSPLGTGSSGANVLTF | TGTGCCAGCTCACCACTCGGGACAGGGAGCTCTGGGGCCAACGTCCTGACTTTC
TRBJ1-1 | - | TRBV4-1 | TRBD1 | CASSQDRTGQNTEAFF | TGCGCCAGCAGCCAAGACCGGACAGGGCAAAACACTGAAGCTTTCTTT
TRBJ2-3 | - | TRBV9 | TRBD1 | CASSGRGTGVKDTQYF | TGTGCCAGCAGCGGAAGAGGGACAGGGGTTAAAGATACGCAGTATTTT
TRBJ1-3 | few | TRBV4-2 | TRBD1 | CASSQVGGDGNTIYF | TGTGCCAGCAGCCAAGTAGGGGGCGACGGAAACACCATATATTTT
TRBJ2-5 | - | TRBV7-8 | - | CASSLLGETQYF | TGTGCCAGCAGCTTACTGGGAGAGACCCAGTACTTC
TRBJ1-6 | - | TRBV12-5 | - | CASGLVLGSPLHF | TGTGCTAGTGGTTTGGTATTGGGGTCACCCCTCCACTTT
TRBJ2-1 | - | TRBV4-1 | - | CASSQTRERSLQYEQFF | TGCGCCAGCAGCCAAACCCGGGAGAGGTCTTTACAATATGAGCAGTTCTTC
TRBJ2-2 | - | TRBV6-5 | TRBD1 | CASIPRGSPTGELFF | TGTGCCAGCATCCCCAGGGGGTCCCCCACCGGGGAGCTGTTTTTT
TRBJ1-2 | - | TRBV4-1 | - | CASSRRGTEKGYTF | TGCGCCAGCAGCCGACGAGGGACGGAGAAGGGCTACACCTTC
TRBJ1-2 | - | TRBV7-2 | TRBD1 | CASSRQGPGYTF | TGTGCCAGCAGCCGACAGGGGCCTGGCTACACCTTC
TRBJ1-2 | - | TRBV6-1 | - | CASRPNYGYTF | TGTGCCAGCAGGCCTAACTATGGCTACACCTTC
TRBJ2-2 | - | TRBV7-2 | - | CASSLGAGNTGELFF | TGTGCCAGCAGCTTGGGGGCAGGGAACACCGGGGAGCTGTTTTTT
TRBJ2-1 | - | TRBV7-9 | - | CASSLVGGQGDEQFF | TGTGCCAGCAGCTTAGTGGGCGGGCAAGGAGATGAGCAGTTCTTC
TRBJ2-2 | - | TRBV30 | - | CAWRPPDLDTGELFF | TGTGCCTGGAGGCCCCCCGACTTAGACACCGGGGAGCTGTTTTTT
TRBJ1-2 | - | TRBV11-2 | - | CASSLISQVLGYTF | TGTGCCAGCAGCTTAATTTCACAGGTTCTAGGCTACACCTTC
TRBJ1-1 | - | TRBV5-1 | - | CASSPGPTEAFF | TGCGCCAGCAGCCCGGGGCCCACTGAAGCTTTCTTT
TRBJ1-5 | - | TRBV19 | - | CASSKRGGDRGGSQPQHF | TGTGCCAGTAGTAAGAGGGGTGGGGACCGAGGAGGGAGTCAGCCCCAGCATTTT
TRBJ2-2 | few | TRBV9 | TRBD1 | CASSLRTGTNTGELFF | TGTGCCAGCAGCCTTAGGACAGGGACCAACACCGGGGAGCTGTTTTTT
TRBJ1-6 | - | TRBV5-6 | TRBD1 | CASSLVRTGGSSPLHF | TGTGCCAGCAGCTTGGTGAGGACAGGGGGAAGTTCACCCCTCCACTTT
TRBJ2-3 | - | TRBV6-5 | TRBD2 | CASSYPSGRAEDTQYF | TGTGCCAGCAGTTACCCCAGCGGGAGGGCCGAAGATACGCAGTATTTT